Each of the 15 T cell receptor beta chains below was sequenced from the same sample in a study of T cell responses to AZD1222 COVID-19 vaccine. Using immunoSEQ multiplex PCR, the repertoire was profiled, and TCRdb retains in-frame clones only, with some absent. The data contain around 160,000 clones, about nine tenths of them singletons. The source was peripheral blood, collected on day 0 of MenACWY control vaccination. The receptors were sampled from an adult in good health.

About this clone: Other nucleotide sequences in the sample specify the same CDR3. V and J are TRBV5-1 and TRBJ1-1; D gene uncertain. Germline CDR1 reads SGHRS; CDR2 reads YFSETQ. The CDR3 consists of 13 residues. Between the trimmed V and J ends, which lost 4 bases and 1 base, there was a span of 8 bases. CDR3 in amino acids: CASSLRRNTEAFF. The CDR3 nucleotides are TGCGCCAGCAGCCTCAGGAGGAACACTGAAGCTTTCTTT.

V gene TRBV5-1 combines with J gene TRBJ2-7; tentative D call: TRBD2 (5 bases). Germline CDR1 SGHRS, CDR2 YFSETQ. This CDR3 is built from 13 residues. V lost 0 bases and J lost 2, with 6 bases in between. The CDR3 loop reads CASSLETTYEQYF. The DNA for the CDR3 is TGCGCCAGCAGCTTGGAGACTACCTACGAGCAGTACTTC.

The CDR3 reads CASSSLDRGLNEQFF. CDR3 nucleotide sequence: TGCGCCAGCAGCTCCCTGGACAGGGGGCTAAATGAGCAGTTCTTC. The chain couples TRBV5-1 to TRBJ2-1, with 11 bases fitting TRBD1. There are 15 residues in the CDR3. V gave up 3 bases and J gave up 7 bases; unmatched junction bases: 6. Germline V gene sequence: CDR1 SGHRS, CDR2 YFSETQ.

This clone was recorded once. The CDR3 sequence: CASSRDTNTEAFF. CDR3 coding DNA: TGTGCCAGCAGCCGCGACACCAACACTGAAGCTTTCTTT. The chain recombines TRBV7-9 with TRBJ1-1, with no clear D. Per germline, CDR1 SEHNR and CDR2 FQNEAQ (reference sequence). The CDR3 consists of 13 residues. V was trimmed by 5 bases and J by 2 bases, leaving 9 bases between them.

This clone was counted once. V gene TRBV7-9 combines with J gene TRBJ1-5, with TRBD1 identical over 10 bases. CDR1 is SEHNR, CDR2 FQNEAQ, per germline (reference sequence). This CDR3 contains 16 residues. The V and J ends lost 5 bases and 5 bases, in that order; junction bases with no gene match: 9. The CDR3 coding sequence is TGTGCCAGCAGCACAGGGACAGGGGCTCCCTATCAGCCCCAGCATTTT. Protein product: CASSTGTGAPYQPQHF.

The chain couples TRBV4-1 to TRBJ1-5; a possible D gene is TRBD1 (6 bases). V lost 0 bases, J lost 1 base, and 10 bases lay in between. Germline V gene sequence: CDR1 MGHRA, CDR2 YSYEKL. The CDR3 contains 16 residues. As DNA, the CDR3 is TGCGCCAGCAGCCAAGACCTGACAGGCAGCAATCAGCCCCAGCATTTT. It is translated as CASSQDLTGSNQPQHF.

CDR3 sequence (DNA): TGTGCCAGCAGCCCAAGGACAGGGGCCAAGAAAGAGACCCAGTACTTC. This sequence encodes CASSPRTGAKKETQYF. This chain joins TRBV7-9 and TRBJ2-5; 9 positions match TRBD1. This CDR3 region has 16 residues. V was pared by 5 bases and J by 3 bases, with 10 bases of the junction left unmatched. Germline V gives CDR1 SEHNR, CDR2 FQNEAQ (reference sequence).

The chain uses TRBV2 and TRBJ1-4; D may be TRBD1 (6 bases). Trimming pared 2 bases from V and 0 bases from J, leaving 10 bases between. CDR3 length: 16 amino acids. Looked up from germline, CDR1 is SNHLY and CDR2 is FYNNEI. The CDR3 region has the DNA TGTGCCAGCAGTGAAAGGGGGACCGCAACTAATGAAAAACTGTTTTTT. Protein: CASSERGTATNEKLFF.

The CDR3 sequence is CASSISGESYEQYF. The CDR3 DNA reads as TGTGCCAGTAGTATATCAGGAGAGAGCTACGAGCAGTACTTC. The V call is TRBV19, the J call TRBJ2-7; D unclear. The V gene's germline CDR1 is LNHDA and CDR2 SQIVND (reference sequence). The CDR3 consists of 14 residues. V lost 2 bases and J lost 3, with 11 bases in between.

The gene calls are TRBV7-8 and TRBJ2-2, with 9 bases fitting TRBD1. This CDR3 region has 17 residues. V lost 5 bases, J lost 6 bases, and 13 bases stayed unmatched. Looked up from germline, CDR1 is SGHVS and CDR2 is FQNEAQ. CDR3 DNA sequence: TGTGCCAGCAGCCTGATCGGTACAGGGGGCCCGGCCGGGGAGCTGTTTTTT. Protein product: CASSLIGTGGPAGELFF.

The rearrangement uses TRBV5-4 and TRBJ2-7; the match to TRBD1 covers 9 bases. The CDR3 sequence is 13 residues long. V shed 4 bases, J shed 7 bases, and the junction held 6 bases outside the gene matches. Per the germline V gene, CDR1 is SGHNT and CDR2 is YYREEE (reference sequence). DNA for the CDR3: TGTGCCAGCAGCAGGGACAGGGCTGGGGAGCAGTACTTC. Protein product: CASSRDRAGEQYF.

V usage is TRBV9 and J usage is TRBJ2-3; D may be TRBD1 or TRBD2 (5 bases each). This CDR3 is 13 amino acids long. Trimming shortened V by 4 bases and J by 4 bases, and 10 bases separated the two germline ends. Germline CDR1 reads SGDLS; CDR2 reads YYNGEE. In DNA form, the CDR3 reads TGTGCCAGCAGCCTAGAGGGGTCAGATACGCAGTATTTT. The encoded protein is CASSLEGSDTQYF. The whole variable domain, remainder taken from reference TRBV9 and TRBJ2-3, is DSGVTQTPKHLITATGQRVTLRCSPRSGDLSVYWYQQSLDQGLQFLIQYYNGEERAKGNILERFSAQQFPDLHSELNLSSLELGDSALYFCASSLEGSDTQYFGPGTRLTVL.

This chain uses TRBV11-2 with TRBJ1-2; D call uncertain. The germline gives CDR1 SGHAT, CDR2 FQNNGV. The CDR3 spans 13 residues. Trimming removed 3 bases from V and 3 bases from J, with 8 bases in between. CDR3 protein: CASSFGLYYGYTF. In nucleotides, the CDR3 is TGTGCCAGCAGCTTCGGGCTATACTATGGCTACACCTTC.

V gene TRBV19 combines with J gene TRBJ1-2; D is possibly TRBD1 (5 bases). The CDR3 has 13 amino acids. Germline V gene data show CDR1 as LNHDA and CDR2 as SQIVND (reference sequence). Trimming pared 4 bases from V and 2 bases from J, leaving 8 bases between. In DNA form, the CDR3 reads TGTGCCAGTAGTAGGGGACTGAACTATGGCTACACCTTC. It encodes CASSRGLNYGYTF.

The chain carries TRBV9 and TRBJ1-2; 7 bases agree with TRBD1. The CDR3 covers 13 residues. Germline CDR1 reads SGDLS; CDR2 reads YYNGEE. V shed 4 bases, J shed 5 bases, and the junction held 5 bases outside the gene matches. DNA of the CDR3: TGTGCCAGCAGCACCGGGACAGAATATGGCTACACCTTC. This translates into CASSTGTEYGYTF.